Below are 13 T cell receptor beta chains sequenced from a single sample in a study of T cell responses to AZD1222 COVID-19 vaccine (dated by TCRdb to about 2021). Library preparation was by the immunoSEQ multiplex PCR assay. TCRdb mirrors the immuneACCESS table, restricted to in-frame sequences. Some clones are absent from its copies; in checked studies, under half trace to an unresolved V gene, and the reason for the others is unknown. The sample table lists around 97,000 clones, 80% to 95% of them with a count of one. Clones ranked in the top ten supply under 5.5% of the sample. In the paper's terms, the time point label means: baseline before first vaccination. The source material was peripheral blood, sampled on day 0 of AZD1222 vaccination. These receptors came from an adult in good health.

The sample holds one count of this clone. The rearrangement joins TRBV6-2 or TRBV6-3 to TRBJ1-1, with unresolved D. Germline lookup yields CDR1 MNHEY and CDR2 SVGEGT. Between the trimmed V and J ends, which lost 1 base and 7 bases, there was a span of 4 bases. The CDR3 covers 11 residues. CDR3: CASSYFGEAFF. In DNA, the CDR3 is TGTGCCAGCAGTTACTTCGGTGAAGCTTTCTTT.

The chain is built from TRBV6-6 and TRBJ1-4, with no clear D. CDR1 is MNHNY and CDR2 is SVGAGI in the germline V gene (reference sequence). CDR3 size: 13 residues. V dropped 2 bases and J dropped 7 bases, with 8 bases sitting between them. The CDR3 protein is CASSYRTGEKLFF. For the CDR3, the DNA is TGTGCCAGCAGTTACCGGACGGGTGAAAAACTGTTTTTT.

This clone was seen just once. The chain couples TRBV30 to TRBJ2-2; D perhaps matches TRBD1 (5 bases). The germline V and J ends were trimmed by 3 bases and 7 bases, with 6 bases remaining between them. The CDR3 has 11 amino acids. Germline CDR1 is GTSNPN and CDR2 is SVGIG (reference sequence). In nucleotides, the CDR3 is TGTGCCTGGAGCAGGGACGGGGAGCTGTTTTTT. Amino acid sequence: CAWSRDGELFF.

V and J are TRBV19 and TRBJ1-2, with D uncertain. From germline, CDR1 is LNHDA and CDR2 SQIVND (reference sequence). The CDR3 contains 14 residues. With 1 base removed from V and 2 bases from J, the gap between germline ends came to 8 bases. The chain's CDR3 is CASSIAVRNYGYTF. CDR3 coding DNA: TGTGCCAGTAGTATAGCAGTACGGAACTATGGCTACACCTTC.

CDR3 sequence: CATWVGYSNQPQHF. CDR3 in DNA: TGTGCCACCTGGGTTGGGTATAGCAATCAGCCCCAGCATTTT. The J gene is TRBJ1-5, the V gene TRBV19; D remains unclear. Trimming left V 10 bases short and J 0 bases short, with 13 bases between. This CDR3 has 14 residues. Germline-derived CDR1 and CDR2 are LNHDA and SQIVND (reference sequence).

CDR3 residues: CASSGLGQGYEKLFF. The CDR3 DNA reads as TGTGCCAGCAGCGGTCTGGGGCAGGGGTACGAAAAACTGTTTTTT. V is TRBV11-2 and J is TRBJ1-4; maybe TRBD1 (6 bases). There are 15 residues in the CDR3. CDR1 is SGHAT, CDR2 FQNNGV, per germline. V lost 5 bases to trimming and J lost 8 bases, with 18 bases between them.

The V call is TRBV27, the J call TRBJ1-5; D is undetermined. The CDR3 has 15 amino acids. V lost 0 bases and J lost 0, with 6 bases in between. Germline loops: CDR1 MNHEY, CDR2 SMNVEV (reference sequence). CDR3 sequence reads: CASSLSLYSNQPQHF. The CDR3 DNA reads TGTGCCAGCAGTTTATCCCTTTATAGCAATCAGCCCCAGCATTTT.

The V call is TRBV18, the J call TRBJ1-4, with D uncertain. The CDR3 is made up of 17 amino acids. Germline V gives CDR1 KGHSH, CDR2 LQKENI. V lost 0 bases to trimming and J lost 3 bases, with 14 bases between them. The CDR3 DNA sequence: TGTGCCAGCTCACCACCGAGTACGCGGAGAGCTAATGAAAAACTGTTTTTT. Protein: CASSPPSTRRANEKLFF.

The CDR3: CATSATWAVASGGVNTDTQYF. The CDR3 DNA reads TGTGCCACCAGTGCTACGTGGGCAGTCGCTAGCGGGGGGGTCAACACAGATACGCAGTATTTT. The V gene is TRBV24-1, the J gene TRBJ2-3; 12 nucleotides agree with TRBD2. Trimming removed 5 bases from V and 2 bases from J; junction bases left unmatched: 19. The CDR3 spans 21 residues. Germline-derived CDR1 and CDR2 are KGHDR and SFDVKD.

The V gene is TRBV5-4, the J gene TRBJ2-7; maybe TRBD1 (6 bases). Trimming stripped 4 bases from V and 3 bases from J, with 8 bases between. The CDR3 is 12 amino acids. Looked up from germline, CDR1 is SGHNT and CDR2 is YYREEE (reference sequence). CDR3 region: CASSQDSYEQYF. CDR3 DNA sequence: TGTGCCAGCAGCCAGGACAGCTACGAGCAGTACTTC. The full variable domain, its missing parts supplied by reference TRBV5-4 and TRBJ2-7, is ETGVTQSPTHLIKTRGQQVTLRCSSQSGHNTVSWYQQALGQGPQFIFQYYREEENGRGNFPPRFSGLQFPNYSSELNVNALELDDSALYLCASSQDSYEQYFGPGTRLTVT.

CDR3 DNA: TGTGCCAGTAGTATTGTCAGGGGAGATCAGCCCCAGCATTTT. Its protein is CASSIVRGDQPQHF. The chain joins TRBV19 to TRBJ1-5; D is perhaps TRBD1 (6 bases). Deletions cut 3 bases from V and 5 bases from J, with 11 bases between. Germline-derived CDR1 and CDR2 are LNHDA and SQIVND (reference sequence). This CDR3 contains 14 residues.

CDR3 protein: CASSRGGLSYNEQFF. In nucleotides, the CDR3 is TGTGCCAGCAGTCGCGGGGGACTCTCCTACAATGAGCAGTTCTTC. The chain has TRBV6-5 and TRBJ2-1; 7 nucleotides match TRBD2. J was trimmed by 0 bases and V by 5 bases; bases with no gene match: 4. CDR1 and CDR2 (germline): MNHEY, SVGAGI. The CDR3 covers 15 residues.

The V call is TRBV18, the J call TRBJ1-2; 7 positions match TRBD1. V lost 1 base and J lost 7; bases outside the gene matches: 6. Germline lookup yields CDR1 KGHSH and CDR2 LQKENI. CDR3 size: 14 residues. The CDR3 sequence: CASSPRQGVGGYTF. The CDR3 nucleotides read TGTGCCAGCTCACCACGACAGGGAGTGGGTGGCTACACCTTC.